Sequencing of this T cell receptor (beta chain) was carried out in a study of blood T cell repertoires in COVID-19. In the source study's methods: The assay estimated nucleated cells by amplifying reference gene primers. Profiling relied on immunoSEQ multiplex PCR, and the TCRdb table lists in-frame clones only, not all of them. The V and J calls and the clone size are those of that table, but D and trimming were determined from the DNA. The data contain about 70,000 clones, around nine tenths of them singletons. This clone showed up just once. This receptor was identified in a woman aged 18-35 years with acute or convalescent COVID-19. Sequencing was performed on peripheral blood.

CDR3 protein: CASSDLPPRKLFHSPLHF. In nucleotides, the CDR3 is TGTGCCAGCAGTGACTTGCCCCCTCGCAAGCTCTTTCATTCACCCCTCCACTTT. The J gene is TRBJ1-6, the V gene TRBV6-1; the D is unclear. The germline V and J ends were trimmed by 3 bases and 8 bases, with 23 bases remaining between them. The CDR3 is 18 residues long. The germline V gene has CDR1 MNHNS and CDR2 SASEGT.